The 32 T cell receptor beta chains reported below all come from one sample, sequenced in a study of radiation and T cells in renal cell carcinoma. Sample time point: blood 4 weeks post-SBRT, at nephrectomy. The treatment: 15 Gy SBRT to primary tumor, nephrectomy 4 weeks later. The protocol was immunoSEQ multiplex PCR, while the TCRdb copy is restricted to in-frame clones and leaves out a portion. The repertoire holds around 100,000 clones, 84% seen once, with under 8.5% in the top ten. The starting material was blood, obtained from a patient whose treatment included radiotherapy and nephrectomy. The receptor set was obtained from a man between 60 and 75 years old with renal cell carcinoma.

In nucleotides, the CDR3 is TGCAGCGTTACGGGCCCGACAGGGAACACTGAAGCTTTCTTT. As protein: CSVTGPTGNTEAFF. The chain is built from TRBV29-1 and TRBJ1-1, with D perhaps matching TRBD1 (6 bases). Germline loops: CDR1 SQVTM, CDR2 ANQGSEA. CDR3 size: 14 residues. V lost 5 bases and J lost 1, with 14 bases in between. Full variable domain (outside the CDR3, taken from reference TRBV29-1 and TRBJ1-1): SAVISQKPSRDICQRGTSLTIQCQVDSQVTMMFWYRQQPGQSLTLIATANQGSEATYESGFVIDKFPISRPNLTFSTLTVSNMSPEDSSIYLCSVTGPTGNTEAFFGQGTRLTVV.

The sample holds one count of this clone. CDR3 sequence: CASSSAYRDTGELFF. CDR3 coding DNA: TGTGCCAGCAGCTCGGCTTACAGGGACACCGGGGAGCTGTTTTTT. The chain has TRBV5-6 and TRBJ2-2; D might be TRBD1 (6 bases). The V end lost 3 bases, the J end lost 3 bases, and 12 bases lay between the germline ends. This CDR3 is 15 amino acids long. Germline V CDR1 and CDR2: SGHDT, YYEEEE.

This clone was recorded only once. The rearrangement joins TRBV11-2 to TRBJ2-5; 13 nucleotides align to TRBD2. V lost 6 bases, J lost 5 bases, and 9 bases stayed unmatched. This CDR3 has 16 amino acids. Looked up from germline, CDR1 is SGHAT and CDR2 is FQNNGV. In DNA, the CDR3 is TGTGCCAGCAGGAAACCGGGACTAGCGGGAAGTGAGACCCAGTACTTC. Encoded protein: CASRKPGLAGSETQYF.

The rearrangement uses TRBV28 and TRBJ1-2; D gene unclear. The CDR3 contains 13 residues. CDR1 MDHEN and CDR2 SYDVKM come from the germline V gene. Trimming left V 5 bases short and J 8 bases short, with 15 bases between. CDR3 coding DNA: TGTGCCAGCAGTACCCCAGGATTGGAGGGCTACACCTTC. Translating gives CASSTPGLEGYTF.

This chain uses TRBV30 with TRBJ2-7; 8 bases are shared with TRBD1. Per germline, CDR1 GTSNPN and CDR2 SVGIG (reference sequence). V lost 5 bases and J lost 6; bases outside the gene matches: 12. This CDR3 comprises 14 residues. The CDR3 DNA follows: TGTGCCTGGGAGGGAAACACAGGGGGAGGCGAGCAGTACTTC. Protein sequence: CAWEGNTGGGEQYF.

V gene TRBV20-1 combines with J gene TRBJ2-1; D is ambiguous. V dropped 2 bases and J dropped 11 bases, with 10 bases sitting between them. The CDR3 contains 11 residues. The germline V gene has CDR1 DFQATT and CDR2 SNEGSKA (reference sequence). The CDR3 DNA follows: TGCAGTGCTAGAAATGGAGCTAAGCAGTTCTTC. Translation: CSARNGAKQFF.

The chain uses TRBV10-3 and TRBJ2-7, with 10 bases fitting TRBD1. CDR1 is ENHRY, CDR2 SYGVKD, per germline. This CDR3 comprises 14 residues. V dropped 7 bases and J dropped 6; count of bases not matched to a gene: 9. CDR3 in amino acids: CAINRDRGPTEQYF. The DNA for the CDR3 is TGTGCCATCAATAGGGACAGGGGCCCAACCGAGCAGTACTTC.

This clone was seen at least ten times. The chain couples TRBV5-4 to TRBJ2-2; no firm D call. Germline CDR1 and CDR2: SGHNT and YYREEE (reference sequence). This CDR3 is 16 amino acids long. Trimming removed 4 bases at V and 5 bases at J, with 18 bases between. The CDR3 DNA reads TGTGCCAGCAGCCACGACTTGGGGTTGGAGACCGGGGAGCTGTTTTTT. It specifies CASSHDLGLETGELFF. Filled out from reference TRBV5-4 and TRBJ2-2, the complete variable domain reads ETGVTQSPTHLIKTRGQQVTLRCSSQSGHNTVSWYQQALGQGPQFIFQYYREEENGRGNFPPRFSGLQFPNYSSELNVNALELDDSALYLCASSHDLGLETGELFFGEGSRLTVL.

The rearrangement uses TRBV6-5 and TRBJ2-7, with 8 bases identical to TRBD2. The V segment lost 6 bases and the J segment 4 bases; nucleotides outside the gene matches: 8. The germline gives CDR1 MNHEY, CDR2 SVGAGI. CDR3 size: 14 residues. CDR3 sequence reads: CASRPAGVSYEQYF. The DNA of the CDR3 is TGTGCCAGCAGGCCAGCGGGAGTATCTTACGAGCAGTACTTC.

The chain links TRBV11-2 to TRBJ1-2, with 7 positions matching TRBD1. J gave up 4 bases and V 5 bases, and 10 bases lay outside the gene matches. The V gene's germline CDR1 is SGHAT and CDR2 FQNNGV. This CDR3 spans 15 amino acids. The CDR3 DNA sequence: TGTGCCAGCAGCCCCGAAGGACAGGTTATCTATGGCTACACCTTC. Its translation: CASSPEGQVIYGYTF.

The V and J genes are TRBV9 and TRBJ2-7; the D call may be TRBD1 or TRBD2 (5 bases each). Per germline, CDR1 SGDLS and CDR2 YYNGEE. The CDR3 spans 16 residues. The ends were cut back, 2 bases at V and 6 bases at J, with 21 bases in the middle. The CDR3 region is CASSVRVGTPTGEQYF. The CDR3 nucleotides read TGTGCCAGCAGCGTGCGTGTCGGGACGCCAACGGGCGAGCAGTACTTC.

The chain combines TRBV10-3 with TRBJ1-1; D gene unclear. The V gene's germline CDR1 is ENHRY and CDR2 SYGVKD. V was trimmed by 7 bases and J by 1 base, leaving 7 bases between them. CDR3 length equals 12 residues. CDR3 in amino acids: CAIKDGNTEAFF. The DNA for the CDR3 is TGTGCCATCAAGGATGGGAACACTGAAGCTTTCTTT.

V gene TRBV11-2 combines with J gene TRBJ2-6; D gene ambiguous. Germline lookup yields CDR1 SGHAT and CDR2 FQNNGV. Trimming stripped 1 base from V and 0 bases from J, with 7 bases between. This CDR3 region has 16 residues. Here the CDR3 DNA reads TGTGCCAGCAGCTTAGCGCAGCACTCTGGGGCCAACGTCCTGACTTTC. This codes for CASSLAQHSGANVLTF.

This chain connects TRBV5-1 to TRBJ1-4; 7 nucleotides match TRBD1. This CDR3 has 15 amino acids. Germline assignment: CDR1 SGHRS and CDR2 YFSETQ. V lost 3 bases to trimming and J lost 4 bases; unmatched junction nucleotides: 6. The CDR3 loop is CASSSRTGSNEKLFF. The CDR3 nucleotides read TGCGCCAGCAGCTCTCGGACAGGCAGTAATGAAAAACTGTTTTTT.

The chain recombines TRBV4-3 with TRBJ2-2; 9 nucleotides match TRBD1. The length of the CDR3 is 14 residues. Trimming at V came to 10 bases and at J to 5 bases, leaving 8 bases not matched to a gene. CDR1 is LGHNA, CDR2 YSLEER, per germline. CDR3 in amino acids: CATRDRAWTGELFF. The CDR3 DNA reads TGCGCCACCAGGGACAGGGCATGGACCGGGGAGCTGTTTTTT.

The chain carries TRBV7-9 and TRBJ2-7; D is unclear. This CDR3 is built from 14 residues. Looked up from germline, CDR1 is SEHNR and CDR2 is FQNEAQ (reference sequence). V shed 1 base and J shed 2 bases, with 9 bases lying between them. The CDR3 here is CASSLGGSPYEQYF. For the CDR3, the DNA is TGTGCCAGCAGCTTAGGGGGATCTCCCTACGAGCAGTACTTC.

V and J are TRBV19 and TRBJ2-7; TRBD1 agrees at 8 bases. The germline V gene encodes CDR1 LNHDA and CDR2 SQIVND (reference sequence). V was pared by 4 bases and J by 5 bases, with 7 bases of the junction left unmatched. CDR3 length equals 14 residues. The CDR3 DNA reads TGTGCCAGTAGTACCGGACAGGGTGTACACGAGCAGTACTTC. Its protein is CASSTGQGVHEQYF. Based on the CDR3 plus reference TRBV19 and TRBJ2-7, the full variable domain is DGGITQSPKYLFRKEGQNVTLSCEQNLNHDAMYWYRQDPGQGLRLIYYSQIVNDFQKGDIAEGYSVSREKKESFPLTVTSAQKNPTAFYLCASSTGQGVHEQYFGPGTRLTVT.

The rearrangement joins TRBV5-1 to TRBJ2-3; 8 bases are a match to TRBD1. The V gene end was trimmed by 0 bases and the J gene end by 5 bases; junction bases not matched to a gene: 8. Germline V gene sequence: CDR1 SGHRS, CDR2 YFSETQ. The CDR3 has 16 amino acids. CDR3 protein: CASSLDGQGALDTQYF. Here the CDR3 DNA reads TGCGCCAGCAGCTTGGACGGACAGGGCGCATTAGATACGCAGTATTTT.

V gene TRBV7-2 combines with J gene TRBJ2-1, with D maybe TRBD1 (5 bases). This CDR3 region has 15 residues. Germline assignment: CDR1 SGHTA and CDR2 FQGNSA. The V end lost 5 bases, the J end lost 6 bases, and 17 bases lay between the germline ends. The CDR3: CASSLDSDFINEQFF. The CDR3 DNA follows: TGTGCCAGCAGCCTCGACAGCGATTTTATCAATGAGCAGTTCTTC.

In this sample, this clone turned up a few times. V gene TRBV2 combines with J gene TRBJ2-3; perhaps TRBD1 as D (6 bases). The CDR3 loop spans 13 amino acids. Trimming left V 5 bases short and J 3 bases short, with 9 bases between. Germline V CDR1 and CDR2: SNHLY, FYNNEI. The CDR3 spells CASSNRETDTQYF. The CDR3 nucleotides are TGTGCCAGCAGTAACAGGGAGACAGATACGCAGTATTTT.

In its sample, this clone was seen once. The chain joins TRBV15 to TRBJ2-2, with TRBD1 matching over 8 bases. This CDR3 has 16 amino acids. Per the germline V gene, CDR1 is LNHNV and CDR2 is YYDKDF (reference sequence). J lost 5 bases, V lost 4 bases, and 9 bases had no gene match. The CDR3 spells CATSIPGQVQTGELFF. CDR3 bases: TGTGCCACCAGCATCCCGGGACAGGTCCAAACCGGGGAGCTGTTTTTT.

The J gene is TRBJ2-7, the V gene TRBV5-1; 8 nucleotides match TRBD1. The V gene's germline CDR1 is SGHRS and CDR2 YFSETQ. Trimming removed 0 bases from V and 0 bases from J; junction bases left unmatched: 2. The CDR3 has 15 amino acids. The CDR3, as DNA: TGCGCCAGCAGCTTGGGGACAGGGAACTCCTACGAGCAGTACTTC. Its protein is CASSLGTGNSYEQYF.

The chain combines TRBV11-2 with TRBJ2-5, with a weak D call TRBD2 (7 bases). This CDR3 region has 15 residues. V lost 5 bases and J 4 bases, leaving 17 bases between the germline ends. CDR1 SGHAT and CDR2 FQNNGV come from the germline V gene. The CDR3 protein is CASSLSGGARETQYF. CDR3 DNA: TGTGCCAGCAGCCTAAGTGGGGGGGCGCGAGAGACCCAGTACTTC. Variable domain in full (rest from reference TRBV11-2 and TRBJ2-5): EAGVAQSPRYKIIEKRQSVAFWCNPISGHATLYWYQQILGQGPKLLIQFQNNGVVDDSQLPKDRFSAERLKGVDSTLKIQPAKLEDSAVYLCASSLSGGARETQYFGPGTRLLVL.

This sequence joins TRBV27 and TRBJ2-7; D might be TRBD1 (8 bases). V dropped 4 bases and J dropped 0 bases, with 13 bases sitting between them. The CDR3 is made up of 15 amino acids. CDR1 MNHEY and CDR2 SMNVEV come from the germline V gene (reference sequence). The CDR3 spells CASSYTGGGSYEQYF. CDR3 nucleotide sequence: TGTGCCAGCAGTTACACAGGGGGGGGCTCCTACGAGCAGTACTTC.

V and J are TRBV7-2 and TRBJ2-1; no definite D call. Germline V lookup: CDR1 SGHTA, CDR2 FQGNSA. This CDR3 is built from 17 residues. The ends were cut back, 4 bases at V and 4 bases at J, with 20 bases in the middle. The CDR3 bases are TGTGCCAGCAGCTCCAGCCGGCGGCCCGTGAAATACAATGAGCAGTTCTTC. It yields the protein CASSSSRRPVKYNEQFF.

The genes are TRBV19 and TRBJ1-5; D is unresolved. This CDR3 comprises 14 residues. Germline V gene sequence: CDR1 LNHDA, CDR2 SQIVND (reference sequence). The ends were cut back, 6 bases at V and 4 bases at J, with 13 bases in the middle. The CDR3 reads CASSPRDSNQPQHF. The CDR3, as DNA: TGTGCCAGTAGCCCCAGAGACTCTAATCAGCCCCAGCATTTT.

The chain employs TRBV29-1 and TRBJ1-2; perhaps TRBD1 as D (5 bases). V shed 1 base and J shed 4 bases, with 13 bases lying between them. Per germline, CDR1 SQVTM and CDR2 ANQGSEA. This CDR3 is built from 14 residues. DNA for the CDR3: TGCAGCGTTGAAGTGGGGGGAGGAGGCTATGGCTACACCTTC. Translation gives CSVEVGGGGYGYTF.

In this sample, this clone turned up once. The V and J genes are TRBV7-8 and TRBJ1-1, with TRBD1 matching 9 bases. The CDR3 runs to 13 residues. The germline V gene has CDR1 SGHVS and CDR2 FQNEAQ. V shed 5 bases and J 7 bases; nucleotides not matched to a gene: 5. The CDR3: CASSRDRAFEAFF. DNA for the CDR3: TGTGCCAGCAGCCGGGACAGGGCTTTTGAAGCTTTCTTT.

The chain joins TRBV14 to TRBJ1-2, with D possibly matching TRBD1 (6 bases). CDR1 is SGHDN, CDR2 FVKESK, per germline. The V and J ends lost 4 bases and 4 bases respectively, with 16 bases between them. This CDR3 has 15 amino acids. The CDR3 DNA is TGTGCCAGCAGCCCACAAGGGGGGGGTACCTATGGCTACACCTTC. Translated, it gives CASSPQGGGTYGYTF.

This CDR3 is CASSQGWDRVNYEQYF. In DNA form, the CDR3 reads TGCGCCAGCAGCCAGGGGTGGGACAGGGTTAACTACGAGCAGTACTTC. The chain links TRBV4-1 to TRBJ2-7, with 9 bases fitting TRBD1. Trimming cost V 3 bases and J 3 bases; bases outside gene matches: 9. CDR1 and CDR2 from the germline V gene are MGHRA and YSYEKL. This CDR3 contains 16 residues.

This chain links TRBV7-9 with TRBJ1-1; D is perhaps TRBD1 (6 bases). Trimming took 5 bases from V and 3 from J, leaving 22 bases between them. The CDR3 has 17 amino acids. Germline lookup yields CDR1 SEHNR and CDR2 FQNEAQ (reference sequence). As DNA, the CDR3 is TGTGCCAGCAGCCCGGGCCGGGGGCTCTATGTCGACACTGAAGCTTTCTTT. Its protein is CASSPGRGLYVDTEAFF.

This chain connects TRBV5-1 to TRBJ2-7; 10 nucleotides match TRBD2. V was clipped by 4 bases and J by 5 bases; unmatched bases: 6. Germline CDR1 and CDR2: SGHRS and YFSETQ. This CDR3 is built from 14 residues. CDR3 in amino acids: CASSHPLAGDEQYF. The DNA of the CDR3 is TGCGCCAGCAGCCACCCCCTAGCGGGAGACGAGCAGTACTTC. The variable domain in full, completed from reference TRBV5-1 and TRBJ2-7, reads KAGVTQTPRYLIKTRGQQVTLSCSPISGHRSVSWYQQTPGQGLQFLFEYFSETQRNKGNFPGRFSGRQFSNSRSEMNVSTLELGDSALYLCASSHPLAGDEQYFGPGTRLTVT.